This T cell receptor beta chain is drawn from a study of Graves' ophthalmopathy and Graves' hyperthyroidism. The authors amplified TCR beta CDR3 regions, and they did so from RNA transcripts for repertoire sequencing. The authors performed first-round RT-PCR with HTBI primers and then a second-round multiplex PCR. TCRdb reprocessed the multiplex PCR reads via MiXCR and lists one record per CDR3 protein. This table has 450,000 or so distinct CDR3 sequences, over 13% appearing once. V lost 6 bases, J lost 4 bases, and 8 bases stayed unmatched. CDR3 size: 14 residues. Each donor who had ophthalmopathy showed moderate-to-severe activity, a CAS of ≥3, a NOSPECS of ≥4, and a duration under 3 months. This clonotype was seen many times. Its antigen is not identified. Points from the study as a whole: Cross-validated, the 13-signature model showed 87.88%/81.08% sensitivity/specificity, and 80%/75% in the test set. Most thyroid clonotypes expanded beyond 0.001 frequency were also found in blood. As the model predicted ophthalmopathy progression, it achieved a sensitivity of around 71% and a specificity of approximately 72%.

V is TRBV12-3 or TRBV12-4 and J is TRBJ2-7; 8 positions match TRBD1. The sequence was collected from a woman aged 25-40 years with Graves' ophthalmopathy. Sequencing was carried out using blood. The CDR3 coding sequence is TGTGCCAGCAGAGGAACAGGGGGTCTGTACGAGCAGTACTTC. It specifies CASRGTGGLYEQYF.